The 23 T cell receptor beta chains below all came from one sample that was sequenced in a study of blood T cell repertoires in COVID-19. Profiling relied on immunoSEQ multiplex PCR, and the TCRdb table lists in-frame clones only, not all of them. Of under 150,000 clones in the sample, about 90% were seen once. What was sequenced was peripheral blood. The receptor set was obtained from a man between 50 and 59 years old with active or convalescent COVID-19.

V gene TRBV7-8 combines with J gene TRBJ1-6; D is possibly TRBD1 (5 bases). Trimming left V 1 base short and J 6 bases short, with 16 bases between. Germline lookup yields CDR1 SGHVS and CDR2 FQNEAQ. The CDR3 length is 17 residues. This chain's CDR3 is CASSLGGRGSPNSPLHF. The DNA for the CDR3 is TGTGCCAGCAGCTTAGGGGGAAGGGGCAGTCCTAATTCACCCCTCCACTTT. The complete variable domain, with remaining parts taken from reference TRBV7-8 and TRBJ1-6, reads GAGVSQSPRYKVAKRGQDVALRCDPISGHVSLFWYQQALGQGPEFLTYFQNEAQLDKSGLPSDRFFAERPEGSVSTLKIQRTQQEDSAVYLCASSLGGRGSPNSPLHFGNGTRLTVT.

The V call is TRBV5-1, the J call TRBJ2-7; D unclear. The CDR3 runs 13 residues. Trimming stripped 4 bases from V and 1 base from J, with 9 bases between. Germline CDR1 SGHRS, CDR2 YFSETQ. The CDR3 loop reads CASSPDGSYEQYF. Written as DNA, the CDR3 is TGCGCCAGCAGCCCAGACGGGTCCTACGAGCAGTACTTC.

This clone was counted a single time. The V and J genes are TRBV3-1 (or the pseudogene TRBV3-2) and TRBJ2-2; 14 nucleotides agree with TRBD2. There are 16 residues in the CDR3. The V gene's germline CDR1 is LGHDT and CDR2 YNNKEL (reference sequence). V was pared by 1 base and J by 6 bases, with 1 base of the junction left unmatched. The CDR3 bases are TGTGCCAGCAGCCAAGCGACTAGCGGGAGGGCCGGGGAGCTGTTTTTT. Its translation: CASSQATSGRAGELFF.

V gene TRBV5-1 combines with J gene TRBJ2-7; D is unresolved. Germline V gene sequence: CDR1 SGHRS, CDR2 YFSETQ. Trimming took off 3 bases at V and 4 bases at J, with 8 bases between the two ends. The CDR3 extends over 12 amino acids. The CDR3 DNA is TGCGCCAGCAGCTCGACAACATACGAGCAGTACTTC. Its protein product is CASSSTTYEQYF.

The rearrangement joins TRBV27 to TRBJ2-7, with 8 bases identical to TRBD2. CDR1 and CDR2 from the germline V gene are MNHEY and SMNVEV (reference sequence). This CDR3 has 15 amino acids. V lost 0 bases to trimming and J lost 6 bases; unmatched junction nucleotides: 7. The CDR3 loop reads CASSLSLTSVSEQYF. The CDR3 coding sequence is TGTGCCAGCAGTTTATCCCTGACTAGCGTTTCCGAGCAGTACTTC.

This clone was recorded a few times. The chain has TRBV19 and TRBJ2-7, with TRBD2 identical over 12 bases. The V segment lost 3 bases and the J segment 4 bases; nucleotides outside the gene matches: 7. The CDR3 covers 16 residues. Germline V gene sequence: CDR1 LNHDA, CDR2 SQIVND (reference sequence). The CDR3 DNA reads TGTGCCAGTAGTATGACTAGCGGGAGTTATTCGTACGAGCAGTACTTC. This gives the protein CASSMTSGSYSYEQYF.

V is TRBV11-3 and J is TRBJ2-5; no firm D call. The germline V gene has CDR1 SGHNT and CDR2 YENEEA. The length of the CDR3 is 12 residues. Deletions cut 7 bases from V and 2 bases from J, with 8 bases between. The CDR3, as DNA: TGTGCCAGCACCCCTCGGCAAGAGACCCAGTACTTC. Translation: CASTPRQETQYF.

This clone came up once. The chain uses TRBV19 and TRBJ2-6, with a weak D call TRBD2 (5 bases). CDR1 is LNHDA, CDR2 SQIVND, per germline (reference sequence). V was pared by 1 base and J by 1 base, with 14 bases between. The CDR3 spans 18 residues. The CDR3 sequence: CASSIVGGRPSGANVLTF. CDR3 nucleotides: TGTGCCAGTAGTATAGTAGGAGGCAGACCATCTGGGGCCAACGTCCTGACTTTC.

The chain is built from TRBV7-6 and TRBJ1-1; D might be TRBD1 (5 bases). The CDR3 extends over 14 amino acids. Germline CDR1 and CDR2: SGHVS and FNYEAQ. Trimming cost V 5 bases and J 0 bases, with 10 bases left between them. The CDR3 spells CASSPTGMNTEAFF. The CDR3 DNA sequence: TGTGCCAGCAGCCCTACAGGAATGAACACTGAAGCTTTCTTT.

The V gene is TRBV6-5, the J gene TRBJ2-7; 7 nucleotides agree with TRBD2. CDR1 and CDR2 from the germline V gene are MNHEY and SVGAGI. This CDR3 has 14 amino acids. With 2 bases clipped from V and 2 bases from J, the junction kept 3 bases outside the gene matches. The CDR3 DNA follows: TGTGCCAGCAGTTACGCTAGCGGCACCTACGAGCAGTACTTC. Translation gives CASSYASGTYEQYF.

This clone has a single count. The rearrangement links TRBV7-2 to TRBJ2-1; 11 nucleotides agree with TRBD2. There are 14 residues in the CDR3. Losses at the gene ends were 10 bases for V and 8 bases for J; bases not matched to a gene: 10. Germline CDR1 and CDR2: SGHTA and FQGNSA. The CDR3 protein is CAISRTSGWHEQFF. Here the CDR3 DNA reads TGTGCCATTTCTCGGACTAGCGGGTGGCATGAGCAGTTCTTC.

The rearrangement joins TRBV28 to TRBJ1-5; D is ambiguous. Trimming pared 5 bases from V and 0 bases from J, leaving 17 bases between. The CDR3 sequence is 17 residues long. Germline loops: CDR1 MDHEN, CDR2 SYDVKM. The CDR3 loop reads CASSERGSTRSNQPQHF. The CDR3 nucleotides are TGTGCCAGCAGTGAGAGAGGGAGCACGCGTAGCAATCAGCCCCAGCATTTT.

The rearrangement links TRBV27 to TRBJ2-3; D remains unclear. The V gene's germline CDR1 is MNHEY and CDR2 SMNVEV (reference sequence). Trimming cost V 5 bases and J 4 bases, with 13 bases left between them. The CDR3 contains 14 residues. The CDR3 DNA reads TGTGCCAGCAGTCCCAAGAGGCTCCCAGATACGCAGTATTTT. This sequence encodes CASSPKRLPDTQYF.

The rearrangement links TRBV27 to TRBJ2-7; 7 bases match TRBD2. The CDR3 is 13 residues long. Losses at the gene ends were 6 bases for V and 6 bases for J; bases not matched to a gene: 8. Germline loops: CDR1 MNHEY, CDR2 SMNVEV (reference sequence). The CDR3 DNA reads TGTGCCAGCAGGCCGGGGGGTATCAGCGAGCAGTACTTC. It is translated as CASRPGGISEQYF.

The chain combines TRBV18 with TRBJ2-3; TRBD2 is a possible D gene (5 bases). V was clipped by 5 bases and J by 1 base, with 10 bases between them. The CDR3 runs 14 residues. CDR1 is KGHSH and CDR2 is LQKENI in the germline V gene. The CDR3 protein is CASSLLEGTDTQYF. CDR3 bases: TGTGCCAGCTCATTACTAGAGGGCACAGATACGCAGTATTTT.

The chain employs TRBV19 and TRBJ1-1; weak D call: TRBD1 (6 bases). Germline V lookup: CDR1 LNHDA, CDR2 SQIVND (reference sequence). The CDR3 sequence is 15 residues long. Trimming removed 3 bases from V and 0 bases from J, with 11 bases in between. CDR3 nucleotide sequence: TGTGCCAGTAGTATCACGGGACAAATGAACACTGAAGCTTTCTTT. It codes for CASSITGQMNTEAFF.

This clone has only one observation. The chain couples TRBV27 to TRBJ2-7; 7 nucleotides agree with TRBD2. The CDR3 loop spans 14 amino acids. The V gene end was trimmed by 6 bases and the J gene end by 7 bases; junction bases not matched to a gene: 12. CDR1 and CDR2 from the germline V gene are MNHEY and SMNVEV (reference sequence). CDR3: CASRTTKGAGEQYF. The CDR3 DNA follows: TGTGCCAGCAGGACGACGAAGGGAGCGGGGGAGCAGTACTTC.

V usage is TRBV9 and J usage is TRBJ2-2; D unclear. The V end was cut by 3 bases, the J end by 0 bases, with 9 bases between. From germline, CDR1 is SGDLS and CDR2 YYNGEE. The CDR3 sequence is 15 residues long. The CDR3 region has the DNA TGTGCCAGCAGCGCCCAGACATCGAACACCGGGGAGCTGTTTTTT. Amino acids: CASSAQTSNTGELFF.

This clone was seen just once. The rearrangement joins TRBV24-1 to TRBJ2-3, with a weak D call TRBD2 (6 bases). Germline CDR1 and CDR2: KGHDR and SFDVKD. This CDR3 has 14 amino acids. V shed 12 bases and J shed 3 bases, with 18 bases lying between them. CDR3 nucleotide sequence: TGTGCCGGGGGAGGCGGGAAGGGGACAGATACGCAGTATTTT. Translated, it gives CAGGGGKGTDTQYF.

This clone was observed a handful of times. J is TRBJ1-6 and V is TRBV19, with D tentatively TRBD1 (5 bases). The CDR3 is made up of 15 amino acids. Between the trimmed V and J ends, which lost 3 bases and 14 bases, there was a span of 20 bases. Germline assignment: CDR1 LNHDA and CDR2 SQIVND (reference sequence). The CDR3: CASSIARAPNAALHF. CDR3 nucleotide sequence: TGTGCCAGTAGTATTGCCAGGGCCCCGAATGCGGCCCTCCACTTT.

This clone was counted between two and nine times. The gene calls are TRBV4-1 and TRBJ1-2; D gene unclear. The CDR3 is 13 residues long. Germline V gives CDR1 MGHRA, CDR2 YSYEKL. V lost 4 bases and J 10 bases, leaving 16 bases between the germline ends. The CDR3: CASSPGGWADYTF. CDR3 bases: TGCGCCAGCAGCCCAGGAGGGTGGGCCGACTACACCTTC.

This clone was picked up one time. The V gene is TRBV7-9, the J gene TRBJ2-7, with TRBD2 matching 10 bases. V trimming: 4 bases; J trimming: 4 bases; junction bases outside the gene matches: 10. Germline V gives CDR1 SEHNR, CDR2 FQNEAQ (reference sequence). CDR3 length: 16 amino acids. The DNA of the CDR3 is TGTGCCAGCAGCTCAGCTGGCTCTAGCGGGAGTTACGAGCAGTACTTC. Protein: CASSSAGSSGSYEQYF.

This chain connects TRBV6-1 to TRBJ2-6, with D possibly matching TRBD1 (7 bases). Germline values: CDR1 MNHNS, CDR2 SASEGT. Between the trimmed V and J ends, which lost 4 bases and 0 bases, there was a span of 22 bases. There are 20 residues in the CDR3. For the CDR3, the DNA is TGTGCCAGCAGTGCACCGGAGGGGACAGCCCATCTCTCTGGGGCCAACGTCCTGACTTTC. This translates into CASSAPEGTAHLSGANVLTF.